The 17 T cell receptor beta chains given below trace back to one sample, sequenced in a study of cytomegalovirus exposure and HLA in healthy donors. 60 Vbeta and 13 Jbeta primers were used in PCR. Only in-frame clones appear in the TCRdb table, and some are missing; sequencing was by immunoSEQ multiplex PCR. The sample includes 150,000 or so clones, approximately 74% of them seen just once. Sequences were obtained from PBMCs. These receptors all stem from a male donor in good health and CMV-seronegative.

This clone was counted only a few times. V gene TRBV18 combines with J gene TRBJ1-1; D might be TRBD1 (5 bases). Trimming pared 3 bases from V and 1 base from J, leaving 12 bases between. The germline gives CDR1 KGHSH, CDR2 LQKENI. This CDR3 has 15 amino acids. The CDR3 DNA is TGTGCCAGCTCACCTACGCGGACATCGAACACTGAAGCTTTCTTT. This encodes CASSPTRTSNTEAFF. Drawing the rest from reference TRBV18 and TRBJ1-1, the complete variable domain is NAGVMQNPRHLVRRRGQEARLRCSPMKGHSHVYWYRQLPEEGLKFMVYLQKENIIDESGMPKERFSAEFPKEGPSILRIQQVVRGDSAAYFCASSPTRTSNTEAFFGQGTRLTVV.

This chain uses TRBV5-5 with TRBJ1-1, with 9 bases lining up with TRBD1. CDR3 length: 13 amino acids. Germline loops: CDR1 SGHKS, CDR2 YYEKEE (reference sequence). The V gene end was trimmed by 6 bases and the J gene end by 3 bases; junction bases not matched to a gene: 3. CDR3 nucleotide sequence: TGTGCCAGCATGGGACAGGGTCACACTGAAGCTTTCTTT. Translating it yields CASMGQGHTEAFF. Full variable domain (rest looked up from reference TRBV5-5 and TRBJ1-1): DAGVTQSPTHLIKTRGQQVTLRCSPISGHKSVSWYQQVLGQGPQFIFQYYEKEERGRGNFPDRFSARQFPNYSSELNVNALLLGDSALYLCASMGQGHTEAFFGQGTRLTVV.

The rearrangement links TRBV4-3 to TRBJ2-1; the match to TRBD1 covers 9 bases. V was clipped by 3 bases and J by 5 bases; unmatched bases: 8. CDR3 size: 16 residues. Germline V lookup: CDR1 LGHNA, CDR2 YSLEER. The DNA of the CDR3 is TGCGCCAGCAGCCATGCCCCGGGACAGGGCCACAATGAGCAGTTCTTC. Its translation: CASSHAPGQGHNEQFF.

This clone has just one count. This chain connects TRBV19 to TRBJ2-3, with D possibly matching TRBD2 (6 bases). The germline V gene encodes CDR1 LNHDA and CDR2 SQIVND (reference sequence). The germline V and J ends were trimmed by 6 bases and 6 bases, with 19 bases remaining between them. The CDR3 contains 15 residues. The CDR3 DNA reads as TGTGCCAGTAGATGGGGGTCTAGCGAGGCGGATACGCAGTATTTT. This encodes CASRWGSSEADTQYF.

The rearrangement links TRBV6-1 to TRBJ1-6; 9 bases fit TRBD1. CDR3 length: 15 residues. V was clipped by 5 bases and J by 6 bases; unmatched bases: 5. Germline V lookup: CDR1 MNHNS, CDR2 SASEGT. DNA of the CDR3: TGTGCCAGCAGTAACGGACAGGGGCGTAATTCACCCCTCCACTTT. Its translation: CASSNGQGRNSPLHF.

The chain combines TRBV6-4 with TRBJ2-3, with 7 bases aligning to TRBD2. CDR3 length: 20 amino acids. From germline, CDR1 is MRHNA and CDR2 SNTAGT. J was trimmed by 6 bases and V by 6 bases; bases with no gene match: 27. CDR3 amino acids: CASRSRGKLGSGRVGDTQYF. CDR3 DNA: TGTGCCAGCAGGTCGCGGGGGAAATTGGGTAGCGGCCGAGTCGGGGATACGCAGTATTTT.

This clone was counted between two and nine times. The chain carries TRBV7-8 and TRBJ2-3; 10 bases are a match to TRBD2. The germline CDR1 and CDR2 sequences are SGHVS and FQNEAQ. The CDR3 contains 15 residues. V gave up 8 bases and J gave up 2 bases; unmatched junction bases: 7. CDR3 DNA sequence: TGTGCCAGCTCCCTAGCGGGGGACAACACAGATACGCAGTATTTT. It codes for CASSLAGDNTDTQYF.

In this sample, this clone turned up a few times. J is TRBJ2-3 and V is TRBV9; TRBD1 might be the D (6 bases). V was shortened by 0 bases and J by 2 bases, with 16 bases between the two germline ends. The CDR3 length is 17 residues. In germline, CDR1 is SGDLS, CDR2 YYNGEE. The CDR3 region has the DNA TGTGCCAGCAGCGTAGCCGGTGGGGGCCGTCTCACAGATACGCAGTATTTT. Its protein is CASSVAGGGRLTDTQYF.

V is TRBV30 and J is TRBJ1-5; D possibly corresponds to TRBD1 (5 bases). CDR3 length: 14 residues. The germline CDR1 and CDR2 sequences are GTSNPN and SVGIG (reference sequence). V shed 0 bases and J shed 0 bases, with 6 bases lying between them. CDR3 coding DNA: TGTGCCTGGAGTGTAGGGGTTAGCAATCAGCCCCAGCATTTT. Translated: CAWSVGVSNQPQHF. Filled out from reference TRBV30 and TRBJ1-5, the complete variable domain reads SQTIHQWPATLVQPVGSPLSLECTVEGTSNPNLYWYRQAAGRGLQLLFYSVGIGQISSEVPQNLSASRPQDRQFILSSKKLLLSDSGFYLCAWSVGVSNQPQHFGDGTRLSIL.

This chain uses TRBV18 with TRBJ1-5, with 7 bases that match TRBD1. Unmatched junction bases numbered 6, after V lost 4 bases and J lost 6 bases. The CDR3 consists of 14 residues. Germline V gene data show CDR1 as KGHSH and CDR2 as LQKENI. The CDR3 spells CASSLGGGTQPQHF. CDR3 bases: TGTGCCAGCTCACTTGGAGGGGGCACTCAGCCCCAGCATTTT.

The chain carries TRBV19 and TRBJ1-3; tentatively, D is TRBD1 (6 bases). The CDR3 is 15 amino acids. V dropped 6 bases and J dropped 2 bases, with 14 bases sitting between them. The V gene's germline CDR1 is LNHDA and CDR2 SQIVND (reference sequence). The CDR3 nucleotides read TGTGCCAGTAGGGACAGTGGGATCCCTGGAAACACCATATATTTT. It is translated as CASRDSGIPGNTIYF.

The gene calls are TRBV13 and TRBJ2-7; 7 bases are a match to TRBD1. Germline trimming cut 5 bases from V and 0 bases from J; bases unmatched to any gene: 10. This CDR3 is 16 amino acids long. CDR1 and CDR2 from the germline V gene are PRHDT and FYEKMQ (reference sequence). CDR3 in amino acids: CASSPRRDSASYEQYF. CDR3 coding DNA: TGTGCCAGCAGCCCCCGCCGGGACAGTGCCTCCTACGAGCAGTACTTC.

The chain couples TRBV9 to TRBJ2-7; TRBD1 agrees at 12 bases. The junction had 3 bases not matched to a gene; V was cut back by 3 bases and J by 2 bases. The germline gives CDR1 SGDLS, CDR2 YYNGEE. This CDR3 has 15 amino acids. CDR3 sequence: CASSARDRGPYEQYF. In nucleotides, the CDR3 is TGTGCCAGCAGCGCCCGGGACAGGGGGCCCTACGAGCAGTACTTC.

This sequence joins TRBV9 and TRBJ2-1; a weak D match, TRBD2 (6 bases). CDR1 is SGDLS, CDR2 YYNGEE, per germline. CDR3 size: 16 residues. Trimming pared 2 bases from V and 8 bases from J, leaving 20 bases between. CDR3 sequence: CASSVGRGLRVDEQFF. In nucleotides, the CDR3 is TGTGCCAGCAGCGTTGGGCGGGGTCTACGGGTCGATGAGCAGTTCTTC.

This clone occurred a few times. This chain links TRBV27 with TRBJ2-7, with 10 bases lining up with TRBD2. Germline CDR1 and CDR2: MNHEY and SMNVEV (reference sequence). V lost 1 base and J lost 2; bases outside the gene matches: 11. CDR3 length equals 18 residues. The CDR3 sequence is CASSLLSSSGGVTYEQYF. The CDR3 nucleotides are TGTGCCAGCAGTTTATTATCGTCTAGCGGGGGCGTCACCTACGAGCAGTACTTC.

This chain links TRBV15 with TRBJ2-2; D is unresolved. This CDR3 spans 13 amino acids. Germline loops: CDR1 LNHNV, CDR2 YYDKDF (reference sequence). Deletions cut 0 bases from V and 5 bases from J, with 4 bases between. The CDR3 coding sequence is TGTGCCACCAGCAGAGACCCAACCGGGGAGCTGTTTTTT. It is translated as CATSRDPTGELFF.

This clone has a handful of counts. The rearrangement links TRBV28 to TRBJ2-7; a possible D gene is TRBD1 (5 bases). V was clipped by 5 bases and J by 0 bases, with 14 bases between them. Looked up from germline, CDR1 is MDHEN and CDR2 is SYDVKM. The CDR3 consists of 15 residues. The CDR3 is CASSLTSDTSYEQYF. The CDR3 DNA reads TGTGCCAGCAGTCTAACCTCGGACACCTCCTACGAGCAGTACTTC. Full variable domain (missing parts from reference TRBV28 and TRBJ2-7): DVKVTQSSRYLVKRTGEKVFLECVQDMDHENMFWYRQDPGLGLRLIYFSYDVKMKEKGDIPEGYSVSREKKERFSLILESASTNQTSMYLCASSLTSDTSYEQYFGPGTRLTVT.